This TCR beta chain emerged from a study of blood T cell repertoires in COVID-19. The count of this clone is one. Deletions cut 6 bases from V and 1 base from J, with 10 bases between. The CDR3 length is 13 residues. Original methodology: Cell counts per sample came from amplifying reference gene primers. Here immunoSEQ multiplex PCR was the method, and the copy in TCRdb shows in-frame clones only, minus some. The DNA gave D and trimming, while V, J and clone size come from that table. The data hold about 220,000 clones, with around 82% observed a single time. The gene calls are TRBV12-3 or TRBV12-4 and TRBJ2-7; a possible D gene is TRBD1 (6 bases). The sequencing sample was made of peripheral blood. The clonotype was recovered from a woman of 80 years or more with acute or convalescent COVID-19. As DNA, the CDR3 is TGTGCCAGCAGCCCGGGACATTCCTACGAGCAGTACTTC. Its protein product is CASSPGHSYEQYF.